This T cell receptor beta chain originates from a study of blood T cells in healthy people across ages. Sample-barcoded 5' priming and a J-beta primer mix drove a second PCR of roughly 7 to 11 cycles. TCRdb reanalysed the 5' RACE reads using MiXCR and keeps one entry per CDR3 protein. The repertoire holds roughly 800,000 distinct CDR3 sequences, with roughly 25% as singletons. V lost 4 bases to trimming and J lost 2 bases; unmatched junction nucleotides: 9. Germline V CDR1 and CDR2: SGHRS, YFSETQ. The CDR3 sequence is 15 residues long. This clonotype was seen a single time. The same sample was also studied in work on T cells of mothers and their children. That report notes: Slightly, though not significantly, more overlap was seen in related than in unrelated mother-child pairs.

The specimen was blood. This clonotype originated in a boy aged 5-17 years in good health. This chain links TRBV5-1 with TRBJ2-7, with 7 positions matching TRBD2. This CDR3 is CASSPEGRGTYEQYF. The CDR3 nucleotides read TGCGCCAGCAGCCCCGAAGGGCGGGGGACCTACGAGCAGTACTTC.